Listed here is a single T cell receptor (beta chain). What it binds is not known. The data were obtained in a study of identical twins. Regarding the study as a whole: Memory repertoires lacked the insertion deficit that abundant cord blood beta clonotypes showed.

TCRdb analysed the 5' RACE reads with MiXCR anew, one entry per CDR3 protein. There are 400,000 to 650,000 distinct CDR3 sequences in the sample; roughly a fifth occur only once, and around 0.91% lies in the top ten. The CDR3 sequence is 13 residues long. The germline CDR1 and CDR2 sequences are DFQATT and SNEGSKA (reference sequence). The V and J ends lost 6 bases and 2 bases respectively, with 13 bases between them. This sample also appeared in a second study, on T cells expressing NK-cell markers.

V and J are TRBV20-1 and TRBJ2-5, with D uncertain. The TCR was taken from a woman younger than 30 in good health. Input material: CD4+ T cells sorted from blood. As DNA, the CDR3 is TGCAGTGCCCCGCCCCCCGGGCAAGAGACCCAGTACTTC. Its protein product is CSAPPPGQETQYF.